These 16 T cell receptor beta chains were all obtained from the same sample, sequenced in a study of Ad26.COV2.S vaccination and SARS-CoV-2 variants (dated by TCRdb to the early 2020s). In the paper's terms, the treatment or condition label means: 15 to 20 received Ad26.COV2.S at low or high dose, single or two shots; 5 received placebo; per-sample allocation not given. For vaccine and placebo recipients, the sequenced repertoires came from samples collected on day 63 after the first injection. The receptor library was made with the immunoSEQ multiplex PCR assay. TCRdb carries this immuneACCESS record with in-frame sequences only. Its versions omit some clonotypes, under half of them owing to an unresolved V gene in the studies checked, with the rest unexplained. Here the sample has a few hundred thousand clones; around 89% occur a single time. The top ten clones comprise around 3.6% of the sample.

The sample in question was peripheral blood, obtained in a trial of Ad26.COV2.S vaccine versus placebo. The source is a person aged 18-60 years who received the Ad26.COV2.S COVID-19 vaccine or a placebo.

The rearrangement links TRBV7-2 to TRBJ1-2; D is uncertain. Per germline, CDR1 SGHTA and CDR2 FQGNSA. V was clipped by 4 bases and J by 7 bases, with 13 bases between them. The CDR3 consists of 13 residues. CDR3 protein: CASSYEGGGGYTF. The DNA of the CDR3 is TGTGCCAGCAGCTACGAGGGAGGAGGTGGCTACACCTTC.

The chain combines TRBV28 with TRBJ2-3; possible D gene TRBD2, 6 bases. This CDR3 has 14 amino acids. CDR1 is MDHEN and CDR2 is SYDVKM in the germline V gene. The CDR3: CGTRGTLNTDTQYF. The CDR3 nucleotides are TGTGGAACTCGGGGGACCTTAAACACAGATACGCAGTATTTT.

The J gene is TRBJ2-3, the V gene TRBV18, with D tentatively TRBD1 (5 bases). The length of the CDR3 is 16 residues. Per the germline V gene, CDR1 is KGHSH and CDR2 is LQKENI. The V end was cut by 2 bases, the J end by 2 bases, with 14 bases between. The CDR3 DNA reads TGTGCCAGCTCACCAGGACAATTCTTAAACACAGATACGCAGTATTTT. Encoded protein: CASSPGQFLNTDTQYF.

V gene TRBV4-3 combines with J gene TRBJ2-3; 9 nucleotides agree with TRBD2. V gave up 1 base and J gave up 4 bases; unmatched junction bases: 9. The CDR3 consists of 17 residues. Germline V lookup: CDR1 LGHNA, CDR2 YSLEER. The CDR3 bases are TGCGCCAGCAGCCAAGGGACGCGGGGGGGCCTCTCAGATACGCAGTATTTT. Translated: CASSQGTRGGLSDTQYF.

This chain joins TRBV27 and TRBJ1-2; unclear D gene. Germline loops: CDR1 MNHEY, CDR2 SMNVEV (reference sequence). The CDR3 contains 13 residues. Trimming stripped 3 bases from V and 1 base from J, with 6 bases between. The CDR3 DNA sequence: TGTGCCAGCAGTTTTGCGGATAACTATGGCTACACCTTC. Translated: CASSFADNYGYTF.

This rearrangement joins TRBV9 to TRBJ2-6; tentative D call: TRBD1 (6 bases). The CDR3 has 16 amino acids. The germline CDR1 and CDR2 sequences are SGDLS and YYNGEE. V dropped 3 bases and J dropped 2 bases, with 12 bases sitting between them. The CDR3 loop reads CASSEHRVAGANVLTF. The CDR3 nucleotides read TGTGCCAGCAGCGAGCACAGGGTCGCTGGGGCCAACGTCCTGACTTTC.

This clone was observed a single time. The chain links TRBV11-3 to TRBJ2-7, with 9 bases lining up with TRBD1. V gave up 5 bases and J gave up 3 bases; unmatched junction bases: 8. The CDR3 consists of 15 residues. In germline, CDR1 is SGHNT, CDR2 YENEEA. In DNA, the CDR3 is TGTGCCAGCAGCCACAGGACAGGGGCAATCTACGAGCAGTACTTC. This gives the protein CASSHRTGAIYEQYF. The variable domain in full, with the rest retrieved from reference TRBV11-3 and TRBJ2-7, is EAGVVQSPRYKIIEKKQPVAFWCNPISGHNTLYWYLQNLGQGPELLIRYENEEAVDDSQLPKDRFSAERLKGVDSTLKIQPAELGDSAVYLCASSHRTGAIYEQYFGPGTRLTVT.

The J gene is TRBJ1-5, the V gene TRBV6-2 or TRBV6-3; unclear D gene. This CDR3 contains 16 residues. V shed 2 bases and J shed 0 bases, with 11 bases lying between them. Per germline, CDR1 MNHEY and CDR2 SVGEGT. The CDR3 nucleotides read TGTGCCAGCAGTTACCATCAGACCCTTAGCAATCAGCCCCAGCATTTT. Its protein product is CASSYHQTLSNQPQHF.

This clone was recorded only once. J is TRBJ2-2 and V is TRBV14; no clear D gene. The CDR3 is made up of 16 amino acids. From germline, CDR1 is SGHDN and CDR2 FVKESK. The V end lost 0 bases, the J end lost 10 bases, and 18 bases lay between the germline ends. CDR3 in DNA: TGTGCCAGCAGCCAAGAAATGGGCCGGAACTACGCGGAGCTGTTTTTT. It encodes CASSQEMGRNYAELFF.

V is TRBV9 and J is TRBJ2-3; unclear D gene. Germline values: CDR1 SGDLS, CDR2 YYNGEE. The CDR3 has 15 residues. Trimming stripped 0 bases from V and 0 bases from J, with 8 bases between. The CDR3 loop reads CASSVGLRSTDTQYF. DNA for the CDR3: TGTGCCAGCAGCGTAGGTTTGCGGAGCACAGATACGCAGTATTTT.

This clone appeared once. This chain connects TRBV6-4 to TRBJ1-3, with a possible D match to TRBD1 (5 bases). V was trimmed by 3 bases and J by 4 bases, leaving 13 bases between them. The CDR3 loop spans 15 amino acids. Germline assignment: CDR1 MRHNA and CDR2 SNTAGT. The CDR3 protein is CASSENPGQGNTIYF. CDR3 DNA: TGTGCCAGCAGTGAAAACCCAGGGCAAGGAAACACCATATATTTT.

This clone came up once. J is TRBJ1-1 and V is TRBV5-5; D is possibly TRBD1 (5 bases). V was clipped by 4 bases and J by 0 bases, with 16 bases between them. This CDR3 is built from 16 residues. The germline CDR1 and CDR2 sequences are SGHKS and YYEKEE (reference sequence). The chain's CDR3 is CASSPIEGLLNTEAFF. Written as DNA, the CDR3 is TGTGCCAGCAGCCCAATAGAGGGACTCCTGAACACTGAAGCTTTCTTT. The full variable domain, rest sourced from reference TRBV5-5 and TRBJ1-1, is DAGVTQSPTHLIKTRGQQVTLRCSPISGHKSVSWYQQVLGQGPQFIFQYYEKEERGRGNFPDRFSARQFPNYSSELNVNALLLGDSALYLCASSPIEGLLNTEAFFGQGTRLTVV.

This chain connects TRBV28 to TRBJ1-5; D remains unclear. Germline V gene sequence: CDR1 MDHEN, CDR2 SYDVKM. Deletions cut 2 bases from V and 7 bases from J, with 12 bases between. The CDR3 contains 14 residues. The CDR3 loop reads CASSLNPGVQPQHF. The CDR3 DNA reads as TGTGCCAGCAGTTTAAATCCGGGAGTGCAGCCCCAGCATTTT.

Comments on this clone: At one end, the junction sequence differs from germline, possibly due to a read error. The chain employs TRBV20-1 and TRBJ1-4, with unresolved D. CDR3 length: 11 amino acids. In germline, CDR1 is DFQATT, CDR2 SNEGSKA (reference sequence). The CDR3 DNA reads as TGCAGTGCTAGATGGGATGAAAACCTGTTTTTT. Its protein product is CSARWDENLFF.

The chain links TRBV6-2 or TRBV6-3 to TRBJ2-7; a possible D gene is TRBD1 (5 bases). The V gene lost 2 bases and the J gene lost 0 bases, with 20 bases spanning the gap. Looked up from germline, CDR1 is MNHEY and CDR2 is SVGEGT. The CDR3 is 18 residues long. CDR3 DNA: TGTGCCAGCAGTTACGATTTTCAGGGAATAAGTCCCTCCTACGAGCAGTACTTC. Translating gives CASSYDFQGISPSYEQYF.

This clone was detected only once. This chain links TRBV4-1 with TRBJ2-3; no clear D gene. Germline V gene data show CDR1 as MGHRA and CDR2 as YSYEKL. V shed 1 base and J shed 4 bases, with 6 bases lying between them. CDR3 length: 13 amino acids. CDR3 protein: CASSQVSADTQYF. CDR3 sequence (DNA): TGCGCCAGCAGCCAAGTTTCGGCAGATACGCAGTATTTT.